A single sample gave rise to the 8 T cell receptor beta chains below, sequenced in a study of blood T cells in healthy people across ages. Then a second PCR, running about 6 to 12 cycles, was carried out with a sample-barcoded 5' primer and a J-beta primer mix. TCRdb re-analysed the 5' RACE reads in MiXCR, keeping a single row per CDR3 protein. This sample has 710,000 or so distinct CDR3 sequences, with roughly 30% found just once. Input material: blood. Source of these receptors: a woman older than 75 in good health.

This clonotype has more than one count but fewer than ten. The chain recombines TRBV5-1 with TRBJ1-1; no clear D gene. V gave up 0 bases and J gave up 7 bases, with 13 bases separating them. The CDR3 extends over 14 amino acids. Germline V gene sequence: CDR1 SGHRS, CDR2 YFSETQ. CDR3 sequence (DNA): TGCGCCAGCAGCTTGGATCGAGGATTGGGTGAAGCTTTCTTT. This translates into CASSLDRGLGEAFF.

As to this clonotype: Being one base from a much bigger clone, this may be a read error. The rearrangement joins TRBV19 to TRBJ2-1; TRBD2 might be the D (5 bases). CDR1 LNHDA and CDR2 SQIVND come from the germline V gene (reference sequence). This CDR3 comprises 13 residues. V was trimmed by 11 bases and J by 3 bases, leaving 14 bases between them. The CDR3 here is CAGNRGNYNEQFF. The CDR3 bases are TGTGCCGGTAATCGGGGTAACTACAATGAGCAGTTCTTC.

This clonotype was picked up a small number of times. In nucleotides, the CDR3 is TGTGCCAGCAGCTTAAGCAGTACTGCCGGGACAGGGGGCACTGAAGCTTTCTTT. Amino acid sequence: CASSLSSTAGTGGTEAFF. J is TRBJ1-1 and V is TRBV7-3; 11 bases line up with TRBD1. Trimming removed 1 base from V and 4 bases from J; junction bases left unmatched: 11. Germline V CDR1 and CDR2: SGHTA, FQGTGA. This CDR3 contains 18 residues.

This clonotype was picked up many times. The chain has TRBV5-1 and TRBJ2-1; the D is unclear. Trimming pared 3 bases from V and 4 bases from J, leaving 11 bases between. The germline V gene encodes CDR1 SGHRS and CDR2 YFSETQ. This CDR3 contains 14 residues. In DNA form, the CDR3 reads TGCGCCAGCAGCTCCATGACCTTTTACAATGAGCAGTTCTTC. This translates into CASSSMTFYNEQFF.

Of note for this clonotype: A much larger clone is a single base away; this may be a read error. J is TRBJ2-3 and V is TRBV5-1; 7 bases are a match to TRBD1. Looked up from germline, CDR1 is SGHRS and CDR2 is YFSETQ. The length of the CDR3 is 13 residues. The CDR3 DNA reads as TGCGCCGGCAGCTTCTATGGGACAGAACCGCAGTATTTT. Translating it yields CAGSFYGTEPQYF.

This clonotype was detected only a few times. The chain carries TRBV6-1 and TRBJ1-5; D call uncertain. CDR3 size: 15 residues. Deletions cut 4 bases from V and 4 bases from J, with 14 bases between. CDR1 is MNHNS, CDR2 SASEGT, per germline. The CDR3 spells CASSGLGTTNQPQHF. As DNA, the CDR3 is TGTGCCAGCAGTGGGTTGGGCACTACAAATCAGCCCCAGCATTTT.

Remarks on this clonotype: Given the absence of the conserved phenylalanine or tryptophan at the CDR3 end, a read error is likely. The genes are TRBV5-1 and TRBJ2-1; 9 bases agree with TRBD1. CDR1 is SGHRS and CDR2 is YFSETQ in the germline V gene. This CDR3 has 16 amino acids. Trimming removed 4 bases from V and 7 bases from J; junction bases left unmatched: 12. CDR3 DNA sequence: TGCGCCAGCAGCCCTTGGACAGGGGCGGTTGTGAATGAGCAGTTCGTC. Its translation: CASSPWTGAVVNEQFV.

The table lists this clonotype with a few counts. The genes are TRBV20-1 and TRBJ2-2; 9 nucleotides match TRBD2. The CDR3 runs 17 residues. The trim removed 0 bases at V and 5 bases at J, leaving 10 bases unmatched. Germline CDR1 is DFQATT and CDR2 is SNEGSKA (reference sequence). In DNA, the CDR3 is TGCAGTGCTAGAGATCTCCAGCGGGGGGCGGGTACCGGGGAGCTGTTTTTT. This gives the protein CSARDLQRGAGTGELFF.